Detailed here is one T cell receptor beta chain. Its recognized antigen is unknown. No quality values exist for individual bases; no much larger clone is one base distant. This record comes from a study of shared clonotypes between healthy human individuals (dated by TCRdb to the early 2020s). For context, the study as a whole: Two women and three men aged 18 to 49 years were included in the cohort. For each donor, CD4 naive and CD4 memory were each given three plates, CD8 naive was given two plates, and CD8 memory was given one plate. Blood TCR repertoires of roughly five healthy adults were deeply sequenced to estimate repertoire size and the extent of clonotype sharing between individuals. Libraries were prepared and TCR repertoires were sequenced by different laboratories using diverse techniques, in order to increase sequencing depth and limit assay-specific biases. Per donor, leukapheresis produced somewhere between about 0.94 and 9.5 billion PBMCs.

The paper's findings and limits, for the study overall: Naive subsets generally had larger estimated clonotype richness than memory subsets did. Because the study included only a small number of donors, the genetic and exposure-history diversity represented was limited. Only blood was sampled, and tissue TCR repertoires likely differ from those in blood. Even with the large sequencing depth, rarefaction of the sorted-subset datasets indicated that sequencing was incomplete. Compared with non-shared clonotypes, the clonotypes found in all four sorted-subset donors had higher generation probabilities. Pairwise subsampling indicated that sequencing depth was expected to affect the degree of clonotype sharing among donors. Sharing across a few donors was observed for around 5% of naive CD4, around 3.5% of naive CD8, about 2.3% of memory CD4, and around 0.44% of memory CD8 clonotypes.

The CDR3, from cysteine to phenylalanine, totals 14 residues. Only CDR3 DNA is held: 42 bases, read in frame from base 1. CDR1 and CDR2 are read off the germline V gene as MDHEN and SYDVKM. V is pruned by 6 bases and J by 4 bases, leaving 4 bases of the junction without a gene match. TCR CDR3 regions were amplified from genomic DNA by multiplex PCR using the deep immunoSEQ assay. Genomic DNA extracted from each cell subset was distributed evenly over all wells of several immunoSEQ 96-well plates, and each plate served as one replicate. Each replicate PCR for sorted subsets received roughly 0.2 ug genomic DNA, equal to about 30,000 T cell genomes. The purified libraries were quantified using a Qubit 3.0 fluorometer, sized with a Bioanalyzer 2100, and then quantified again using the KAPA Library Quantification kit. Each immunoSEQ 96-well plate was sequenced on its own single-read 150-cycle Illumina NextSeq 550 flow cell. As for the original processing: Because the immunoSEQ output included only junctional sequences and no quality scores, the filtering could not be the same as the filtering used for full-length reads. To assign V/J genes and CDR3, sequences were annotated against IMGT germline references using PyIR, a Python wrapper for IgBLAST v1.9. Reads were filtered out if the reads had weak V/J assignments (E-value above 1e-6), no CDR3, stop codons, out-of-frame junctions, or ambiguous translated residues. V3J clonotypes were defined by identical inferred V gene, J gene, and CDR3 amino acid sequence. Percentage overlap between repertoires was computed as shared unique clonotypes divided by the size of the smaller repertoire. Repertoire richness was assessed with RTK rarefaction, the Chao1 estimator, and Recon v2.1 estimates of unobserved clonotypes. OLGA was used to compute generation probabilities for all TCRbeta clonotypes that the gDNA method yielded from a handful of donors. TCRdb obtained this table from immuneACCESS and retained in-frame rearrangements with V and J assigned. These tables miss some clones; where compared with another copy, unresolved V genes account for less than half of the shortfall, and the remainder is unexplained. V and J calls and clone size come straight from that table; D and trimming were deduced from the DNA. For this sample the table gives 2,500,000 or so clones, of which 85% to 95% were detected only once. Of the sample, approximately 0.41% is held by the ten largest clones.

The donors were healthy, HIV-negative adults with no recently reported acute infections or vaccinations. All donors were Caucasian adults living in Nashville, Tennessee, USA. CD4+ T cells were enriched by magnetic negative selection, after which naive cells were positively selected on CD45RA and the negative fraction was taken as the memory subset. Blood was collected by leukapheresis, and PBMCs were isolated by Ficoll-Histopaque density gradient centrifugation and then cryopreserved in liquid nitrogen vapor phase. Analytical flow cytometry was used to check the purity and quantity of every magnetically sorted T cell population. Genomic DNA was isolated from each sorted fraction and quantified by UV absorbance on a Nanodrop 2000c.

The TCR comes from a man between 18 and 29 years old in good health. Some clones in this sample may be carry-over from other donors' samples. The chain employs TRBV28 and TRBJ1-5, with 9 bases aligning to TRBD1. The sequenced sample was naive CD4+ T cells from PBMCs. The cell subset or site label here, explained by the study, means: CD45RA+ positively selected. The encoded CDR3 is CASRRGQGNQPQHF. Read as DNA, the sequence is TGTGCCAGCAGGCGCGGACAGGGGAATCAGCCCCAGCATTTT.